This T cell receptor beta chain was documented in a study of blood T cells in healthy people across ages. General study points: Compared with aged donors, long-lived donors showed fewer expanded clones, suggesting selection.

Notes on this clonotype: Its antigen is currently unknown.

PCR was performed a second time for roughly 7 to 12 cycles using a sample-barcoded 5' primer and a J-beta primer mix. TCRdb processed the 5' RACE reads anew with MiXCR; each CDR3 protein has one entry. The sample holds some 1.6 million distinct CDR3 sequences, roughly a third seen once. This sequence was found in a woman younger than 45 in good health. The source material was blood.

This chain's CDR3 is CSVEVVGTEKLFF. CDR3 sequence (DNA): TGCAGCGTTGAAGTAGTAGGTACTGAAAAACTGTTTTTT. The chain couples TRBV29-1 to TRBJ1-4; D unclear. Germline V gene data show CDR1 as SQVTM and CDR2 as ANQGSEA. V was pared by 1 base and J by 7 bases, with 10 bases between. The CDR3 sequence is 13 residues long.